This entry is about one T cell receptor beta chain. Its antigen is not known. Clones were sequenced by immunoSEQ multiplex PCR, and TCRdb holds only the in-frame ones, with some missing. The sample includes about 67,000 clones, around four fifths seen only once; the top ten take 5% to 6.5%. This entry belongs to a study of T cell responses to AZD1222 COVID-19 vaccine. Pooling of second doses given at about 4 or about 12 weeks was done. Overall study findings and caveats: Two AZD1222 administrations were followed by greater Spike-specific TCR breadth and depth. Seropositive at baseline were only six or seven AZD1222 recipients. Samples come after the peak T cell response, not at day 14.

The CDR3 covers 15 residues. Germline values: CDR1 MNHNS, CDR2 SASEGT. Trimming took 0 bases from V and 4 from J, leaving 10 bases between them. The sequence came from an adult who received the AZD1222 COVID-19 vaccine. This rearrangement joins TRBV6-1 to TRBJ1-5, with a tentative D call TRBD1 (6 bases). The sample here was peripheral blood, taken 28 days after the second AZD1222 dose. The CDR3 reads CASSEAGGANQPQHF. In DNA, the CDR3 is TGTGCCAGCAGTGAAGCGGGGGGGGCTAATCAGCCCCAGCATTTT.